The clone carrying this TCR beta chain appeared a few times. This entry belongs to a study of beta chain features in type 1 diabetes. Trimming took 0 bases from V and 7 from J, leaving 7 bases between them. The germline gives CDR1 SGHDT, CDR2 YYEEEE. CDR3 length equals 12 residues. Sequenced material consisted of expressed TCRB transcripts (all of the isolated RNA was reverse transcribed). The protocol was immunoSEQ multiplex PCR, while the TCRdb copy is restricted to in-frame clones and leaves out a portion. The table has under 350,000 clones, 8% seen once. Researchers reported sorting CD4+ naive, central memory, regulatory and stem cell-like memory cells via CD45RO/CCR7/CD25/CD127/CD95/CD27.

This receptor was obtained from a woman aged 18-30 years in good health. The sample taken for sequencing was central memory CD4+ T cells from blood. The chain carries TRBV5-6 and TRBJ1-2; D remains ambiguous. This CDR3 is CASSLGGLGYTF. The CDR3 bases are TGTGCCAGCAGCTTGGGTGGGCTTGGCTACACCTTC.